This T cell receptor beta chain was identified in a study of molecular identifiers for immune sequencing clone quantification. The V end was cut by 4 bases, the J end by 9 bases, with 10 bases between. This CDR3 contains 12 residues. The germline gives CDR1 LGHDT, CDR2 YNNKEL (reference sequence). Overall study results and limits: Over 98% of effector molecules, yet under 1% of naive-cell molecules, were held by clones above 20 RNA copies.

Making the bulk TCR libraries relied on previously described methods and listed TCR primers. TCRdb independently ran MiXCR on the PCR reads; one entry per CDR3 protein. The sample has roughly 100,000 distinct CDR3 sequences; 30% to 35% are singletons. This clonotype was seen ten or more times. Its antigen remains unidentified. Sorting recovered naive CD8 T cells on a CD8+CD4-CCR7+CD45RA+ profile. V usage is TRBV3-1 and J usage is TRBJ2-4; a possible D gene is TRBD2 (5 bases). This TCR derives from a human donor in good health. Some libraries in this study had Jurkat cell RNA spiked in. The sequencing sample was made of naive CD8+ T cells from blood, with Jurkat cell RNA spiked in. Subset here: FACS-sorted CD8+CD4-CCR7+CD45RA+ naive T cells. CDR3 coding DNA: TGTGCCAGCAGCCCCCAAGGAGGCATTCAGTACTTC. Protein sequence: CASSPQGGIQYF.